This entry features one T cell receptor beta chain sequence. Its antigen is unknown. This record comes from a study of response to subunit inactivated influenza vaccine. Points from the study as a whole: Each seasonal influenza vaccination, the authors suggested, recruits few new T cells.

MiXCR, run by TCRdb on the RT-PCR reads, gives a single entry per CDR3 protein. This table has a few hundred thousand distinct CDR3 sequences, 21% appearing once. V was trimmed by 3 bases and J by 5 bases, leaving 11 bases between them. The CDR3 has 13 residues. Per the germline V gene, CDR1 is MDHEN and CDR2 is SYDVKM. The source was PBMCs from blood, collected about 20 months after vaccination. This sequence originates from a man aged 45-69 years who received an inactivated influenza vaccine. The gene calls are TRBV28 and TRBJ2-7; the D gene is possibly TRBD1 (5 bases). The CDR3 protein is CASSLAGRNEQYF. The CDR3 DNA reads as TGTGCCAGCAGTTTGGCAGGGCGGAACGAGCAGTACTTC.